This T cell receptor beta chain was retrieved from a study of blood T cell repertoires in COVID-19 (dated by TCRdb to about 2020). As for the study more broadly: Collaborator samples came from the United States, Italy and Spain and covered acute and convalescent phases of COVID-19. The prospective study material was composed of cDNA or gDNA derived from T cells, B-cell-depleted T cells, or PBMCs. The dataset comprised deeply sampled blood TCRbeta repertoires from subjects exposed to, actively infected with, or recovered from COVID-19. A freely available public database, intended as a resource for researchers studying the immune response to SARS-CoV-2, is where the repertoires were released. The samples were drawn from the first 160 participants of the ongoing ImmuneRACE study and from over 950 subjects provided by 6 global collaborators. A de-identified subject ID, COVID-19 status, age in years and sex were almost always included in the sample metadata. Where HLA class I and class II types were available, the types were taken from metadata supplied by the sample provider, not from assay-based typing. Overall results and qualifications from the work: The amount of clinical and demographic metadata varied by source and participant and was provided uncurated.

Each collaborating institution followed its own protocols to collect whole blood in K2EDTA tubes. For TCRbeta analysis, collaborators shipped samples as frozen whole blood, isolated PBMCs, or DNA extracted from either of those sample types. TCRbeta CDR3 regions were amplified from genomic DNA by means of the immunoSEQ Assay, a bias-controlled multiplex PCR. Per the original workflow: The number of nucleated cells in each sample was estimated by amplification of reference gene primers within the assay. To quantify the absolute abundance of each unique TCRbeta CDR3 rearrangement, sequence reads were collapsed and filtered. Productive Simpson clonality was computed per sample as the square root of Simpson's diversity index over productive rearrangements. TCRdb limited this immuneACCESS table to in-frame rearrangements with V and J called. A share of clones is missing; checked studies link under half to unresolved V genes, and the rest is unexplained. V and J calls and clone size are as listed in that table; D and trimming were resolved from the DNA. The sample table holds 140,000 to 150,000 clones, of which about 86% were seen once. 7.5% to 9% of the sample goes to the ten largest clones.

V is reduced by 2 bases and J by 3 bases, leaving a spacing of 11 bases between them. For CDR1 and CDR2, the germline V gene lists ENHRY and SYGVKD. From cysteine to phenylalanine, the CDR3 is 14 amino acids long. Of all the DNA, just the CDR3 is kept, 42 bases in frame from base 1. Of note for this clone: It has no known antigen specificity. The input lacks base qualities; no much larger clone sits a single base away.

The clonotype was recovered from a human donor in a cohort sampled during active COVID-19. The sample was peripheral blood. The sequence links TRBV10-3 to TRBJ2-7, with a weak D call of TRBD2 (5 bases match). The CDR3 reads CAISEGLRLYEQYF. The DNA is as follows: TGTGCCATCAGTGAGGGACTCCGACTCTACGAGCAGTACTTC.